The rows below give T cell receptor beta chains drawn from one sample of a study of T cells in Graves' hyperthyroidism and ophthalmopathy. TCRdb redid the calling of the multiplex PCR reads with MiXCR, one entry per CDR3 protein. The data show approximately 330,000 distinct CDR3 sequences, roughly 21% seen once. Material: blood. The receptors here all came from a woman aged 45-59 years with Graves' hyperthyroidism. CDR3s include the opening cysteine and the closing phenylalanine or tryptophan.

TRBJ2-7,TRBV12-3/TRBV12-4,CASSLGPASSYEQYF
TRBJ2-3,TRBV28,CASTTSGGTDTQYF
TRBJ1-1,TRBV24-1,CATSDLSRGRVRDTEAFF
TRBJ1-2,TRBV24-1,CATSDRRQGVYTF
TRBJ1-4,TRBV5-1,CASRTTTNEKLFF
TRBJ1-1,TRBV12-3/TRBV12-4,CASKPAGGYRNTEAFF
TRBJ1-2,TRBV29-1,CSVDWQGRGYGYTF
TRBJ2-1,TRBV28,CASSLLGGHEQFF
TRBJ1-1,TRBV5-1,CASIGAGAAEAFF
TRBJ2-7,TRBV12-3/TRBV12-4,CASSFRTGNRGEQYF
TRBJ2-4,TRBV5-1,CASSLGQGLGQNIQYF
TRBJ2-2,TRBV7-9,CASSLWGKVNTGELFF
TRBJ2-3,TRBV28,CASSFSGGPADTQYF
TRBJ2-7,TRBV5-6,CASSRGGLEQYF
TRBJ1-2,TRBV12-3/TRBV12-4,CASRRDRDEGYTF
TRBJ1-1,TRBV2,CASRRQGANTEALF
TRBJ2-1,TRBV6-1,CASSRNEQFF
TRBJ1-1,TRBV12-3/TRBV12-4,CASSQGPEAFF
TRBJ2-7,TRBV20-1,CSAQQGADEQYF
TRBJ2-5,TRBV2,CASSLPGGRETQYF
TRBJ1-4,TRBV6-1,CASSTDGRATNEKLFF
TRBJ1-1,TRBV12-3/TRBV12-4,CASRRSGRTEAFF
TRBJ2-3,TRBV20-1,CSALSGTDTQYF
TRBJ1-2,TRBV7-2,CASSGDRLVYGYTF
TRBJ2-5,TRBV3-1,CASSPSAGRETQYF
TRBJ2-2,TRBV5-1,CASSLKRGDTGELFF
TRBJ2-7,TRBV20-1,CSAQDSGSRSYEQYF
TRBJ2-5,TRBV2,CASRPQPQLGTQYF
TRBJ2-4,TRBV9,CASGGTSGNWTKNIQYF
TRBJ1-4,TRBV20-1,CSARDPARQNEKLFF
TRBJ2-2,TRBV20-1,CSARAGTSRNTGELFF
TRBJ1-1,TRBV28,CASSFSSVNTEAFF
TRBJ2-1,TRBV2,CASSATSGWYKSAEQFF
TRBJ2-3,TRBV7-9,CASIGTSGGVLDTQYF